This entry lists 21 T cell receptor beta chains sequenced from one sample in a study of T-cell memory formation after mild COVID-19. TCRdb reprocessed the 5' RACE reads with MiXCR, giving one entry per CDR3 protein. The table includes under 300,000 distinct CDR3 sequences, about 16% detected once. Sequencing was performed on PBMCs or a T cell subset sorted from them (not recorded which). The receptors originated from a man between 18 and 29 years old who had mild COVID-19 (a few samples of this study predate the infection). Cell type and time point are not known.

V gene TRBV24-1 combines with J gene TRBJ2-1; 10 bases fit TRBD1. This CDR3 has 15 residues. The germline V gene has CDR1 KGHDR and CDR2 SFDVKD. V trimming: 6 bases; J trimming: 3 bases; junction bases outside the gene matches: 4. DNA for the CDR3: TGTGCCACCAGTCCCGGGGACAGGGGCTACAATGAGCAGTTCTTC. Its translation: CATSPGDRGYNEQFF.

The CDR3 region has the DNA TGTGCCAGCTCTGCCGGGACAAGGGGCAACATTCAGTACTTC. This codes for CASSAGTRGNIQYF. This sequence joins TRBV18 and TRBJ2-4, with D perhaps TRBD1 (6 bases). Looked up from germline, CDR1 is KGHSH and CDR2 is LQKENI. The CDR3 length is 14 residues. V was cut by 6 bases and J by 7 bases, with 16 bases left in between.

This clonotype was detected many times. The rearrangement links TRBV29-1 to TRBJ2-5; D not resolved. Trimming removed 3 bases from V and 5 bases from J, with 10 bases in between. Per germline, CDR1 SQVTM and CDR2 ANQGSEA. The CDR3 is 12 amino acids. CDR3 DNA sequence: TGCAGCGTTGATGAGACGACGGAGACCCAGTACTTC. Protein sequence: CSVDETTETQYF.

The chain carries TRBV6-6 and TRBJ1-5; D gene unclear. CDR3 length: 11 amino acids. V was trimmed by 6 bases and J by 4 bases, leaving 4 bases between them. Germline lookup yields CDR1 MNHNY and CDR2 SVGAGI (reference sequence). CDR3 DNA sequence: TGTGCCAGCAGCAAAAATCAGCCCCAGCATTTT. Translated: CASSKNQPQHF.

This rearrangement joins TRBV5-5 to TRBJ2-5; TRBD1 is a possible D gene (6 bases). The CDR3 is 14 amino acids. Germline V gene sequence: CDR1 SGHKS, CDR2 YYEKEE (reference sequence). The ends were cut back, 8 bases at V and 5 bases at J, with 19 bases in the middle. The CDR3 DNA is TGTGCCAGTCAATTCCGCTACAGGGACGAGACCCAGTACTTC. Translation: CASQFRYRDETQYF.

The chain has TRBV7-9 and TRBJ1-6, with D possibly being TRBD1 (5 bases). V lost 0 bases and J 9 bases, leaving 12 bases between the germline ends. Germline lookup yields CDR1 SEHNR and CDR2 FQNEAQ (reference sequence). CDR3 length: 15 residues. DNA of the CDR3: TGTGCCAGCAGCTTAGCGCGCGGGGGTGCTTCACCCCTCCACTTT. Translated, it gives CASSLARGGASPLHF.

This clonotype was counted between two and nine times. CDR3 in amino acids: CASSTSGAKDYEQYV. CDR3 nucleotides: TGTGCCAGCTCGACTAGCGGTGCAAAGGATTACGAGCAGTACGTC. The rearrangement joins TRBV18 to TRBJ2-7; 9 bases align to TRBD2. The germline CDR1 and CDR2 sequences are KGHSH and LQKENI. The CDR3 runs 15 residues. V lost 6 bases and J lost 4; bases outside the gene matches: 10.

The genes are TRBV7-3 and TRBJ2-5, with 9 positions matching TRBD1. Germline lookup yields CDR1 SGHTA and CDR2 FQGTGA. After removal of 5 bases from V and 4 bases from J, the junction contained 5 bases not matched to a gene. This CDR3 is built from 14 residues. The CDR3 DNA reads TGTGCCAGCAGCCCCTCGGGACAGGGAGAGACCCAGTACTTC. Its translation: CASSPSGQGETQYF.

The genes are TRBV29-1 and TRBJ2-7; 8 bases align to TRBD1. CDR3 size: 14 residues. Germline CDR1 SQVTM, CDR2 ANQGSEA. V dropped 3 bases and J dropped 2; count of bases not matched to a gene: 6. As DNA, the CDR3 is TGCAGCGTTGAGTGGACAGGGAAAACCTACGAGCAGTACTTC. It specifies CSVEWTGKTYEQYF.

V usage is TRBV5-1 and J usage is TRBJ2-7; 8 nucleotides agree with TRBD1. Germline trimming cut 3 bases from V and 5 bases from J; bases unmatched to any gene: 4. The CDR3 length is 13 residues. From germline, CDR1 is SGHRS and CDR2 YFSETQ. The chain's CDR3 is CASSSQGANEQYF. The CDR3 DNA follows: TGCGCCAGCAGCTCCCAGGGGGCTAACGAGCAGTACTTC.

The V call is TRBV5-4, the J call TRBJ2-7; D remains ambiguous. Deletions cut 0 bases from V and 6 bases from J, with 13 bases between. The CDR3 loop spans 14 amino acids. Germline V lookup: CDR1 SGHNT, CDR2 YYREEE (reference sequence). In DNA form, the CDR3 reads TGTGCCAGCAGCTTGGCCGTTGGCAGTATCGAGCAGTACGTC. This codes for CASSLAVGSIEQYV.

This clonotype was detected ten times or more. The genes are TRBV5-5 and TRBJ2-5; 9 bases line up with TRBD1. The V and J ends lost 0 bases and 5 bases, in that order; junction bases with no gene match: 5. This CDR3 spans 15 amino acids. From germline, CDR1 is SGHKS and CDR2 YYEKEE (reference sequence). The CDR3 loop reads CASSLEGTGSETQYF. CDR3 sequence (DNA): TGTGCCAGCAGCTTGGAAGGGACAGGGTCCGAGACCCAGTACTTC.

This clonotype was observed a handful of times. This rearrangement joins TRBV11-2 to TRBJ2-7; weak D call: TRBD1 (5 bases). V lost 9 bases, J lost 1 base, and 10 bases lay in between. This CDR3 is built from 12 residues. The germline V gene encodes CDR1 SGHAT and CDR2 FQNNGV. The CDR3 DNA is TGTGCCAGGATAACAGGTTCCTACGAGCAGTACTTC. This encodes CARITGSYEQYF.

This clonotype showed up just a few times. This chain links TRBV18 with TRBJ2-1, with TRBD2 matching 12 bases. CDR1 and CDR2 from the germline V gene are KGHSH and LQKENI. J lost 4 bases, V lost 3 bases, and 4 bases had no gene match. The CDR3 length is 16 residues. The chain's CDR3 is CASSPKTSGGYNEQFF. DNA for the CDR3: TGTGCCAGCTCACCGAAGACTAGCGGGGGATACAATGAGCAGTTCTTC.

The rearrangement links TRBV6-5 to TRBJ1-2; a possible D gene is TRBD1 (5 bases). The CDR3 runs 17 residues. Germline CDR1 and CDR2: MNHEY and SVGAGI. The ends were cut back, 5 bases at V and 0 bases at J, with 19 bases in the middle. The DNA for the CDR3 is TGTGCCAGCAGTGATTTTGGGGCAGGATTAGCTAACTATGGCTACACCTTC. This sequence encodes CASSDFGAGLANYGYTF.

The chain uses TRBV15 and TRBJ1-2; D not resolved. The germline V gene has CDR1 LNHNV and CDR2 YYDKDF (reference sequence). The CDR3 contains 16 residues. Trimming removed 0 bases at V and 0 bases at J, with 11 bases between. The CDR3 protein is CATSRDRPLPNYGYTF. In nucleotides, the CDR3 is TGTGCCACCAGCAGAGACAGGCCGCTACCTAACTATGGCTACACCTTC.

This clonotype was recorded many times. The rearrangement joins TRBV3-1 to TRBJ2-7; D possibly corresponds to TRBD2 (7 bases). V lost 4 bases, J lost 7 bases, and 23 bases lay in between. This CDR3 contains 16 residues. From germline, CDR1 is LGHDT and CDR2 YNNKEL (reference sequence). Here the CDR3 reads CASSRSRGGAQREQYF. The CDR3 nucleotides are TGTGCCAGCAGCCGCTCGAGAGGGGGGGCGCAGAGAGAGCAGTACTTC.

The chain employs TRBV7-2 and TRBJ1-5; D gene uncertain. V was pared by 2 bases and J by 3 bases, with 5 bases between. This CDR3 spans 13 amino acids. Germline CDR1 and CDR2: SGHTA and FQGNSA. The CDR3 spells CASSLSTNQPQHF. For the CDR3, the DNA is TGTGCCAGCAGCTTAAGCACCAATCAGCCCCAGCATTTT.

This clonotype was seen more than once but under ten times. Its ends do not fully match the called genes, so a read error is possible. The rearrangement uses TRBV28 and TRBJ2-1; TRBD2 matches at 10 bases. Germline CDR1 reads MDHEN; CDR2 reads SYDVKM. The CDR3 has 14 residues. The CDR3 is CASIPNSGGLFRIF. The DNA for the CDR3 is TGTGCCAGCATACCCAATAGCGGGGGGCTATTTCGGATCTTC.

The sample holds a few counts of this clonotype. The genes are TRBV5-1 and TRBJ2-1; 7 bases match TRBD2. This CDR3 is built from 15 residues. CDR1 and CDR2 (germline): SGHRS, YFSETQ. J gave up 4 bases and V 1 base, and 5 bases lay outside the gene matches. The CDR3 spells CASSLSGETYNEQFF. CDR3 DNA: TGCGCCAGCAGCTTGAGCGGGGAGACGTACAATGAGCAGTTCTTC. The whole variable domain, remainder taken from reference TRBV5-1 and TRBJ2-1, is KAGVTQTPRYLIKTRGQQVTLSCSPISGHRSVSWYQQTPGQGLQFLFEYFSETQRNKGNFPGRFSGRQFSNSRSEMNVSTLELGDSALYLCASSLSGETYNEQFFGPGTRLTVL.

The V gene is TRBV6-4, the J gene TRBJ1-6, with 7 bases lining up with TRBD1. V trimming: 0 bases; J trimming: 7 bases; junction bases outside the gene matches: 3. The CDR3 runs 15 residues. CDR1 is MRHNA and CDR2 is SNTAGT in the germline V gene. CDR3 bases: TGTGCCAGCAGTGACTCTGGCAGGGGGAATTCACCCCTCCACTTT. It translates to CASSDSGRGNSPLHF.